A single sample is the source of the 7 T cell receptor beta chains below, sequenced in a study of pediatric ulcerative colitis. Profiling relied on immunoSEQ multiplex PCR, and the TCRdb table lists in-frame clones only, not all of them. The sample yields roughly 38,000 clones, less than 85% seen once. The sequencing sample was made of blood. Receptors were obtained from a girl between 5 and 17 years old with moderate ulcerative colitis.

This clone was counted between two and nine times. V gene TRBV25-1 combines with J gene TRBJ2-4; perhaps TRBD1 as D (5 bases). Germline V gives CDR1 MGHDK, CDR2 SYGVNS. V was cut by 6 bases and J by 2 bases, with 17 bases left in between. The CDR3 extends over 16 amino acids. In DNA form, the CDR3 reads TGTGCCAGCAGCCCCGGGCAGGGCCTGACCAAAAACATTCAGTACTTC. Protein product: CASSPGQGLTKNIQYF.

This sequence joins TRBV18 and TRBJ2-5; D not resolved. CDR1 is KGHSH, CDR2 LQKENI, per germline. V dropped 3 bases and J dropped 2 bases, with 7 bases sitting between them. The CDR3 is 13 residues long. In DNA, the CDR3 is TGTGCCAGCTCACCCGGACGACAAGAGACCCAGTACTTC. Its translation is CASSPGRQETQYF.

The V call is TRBV7-9, the J call TRBJ2-7; D remains ambiguous. The CDR3 runs to 14 residues. From germline, CDR1 is SEHNR and CDR2 FQNEAQ (reference sequence). Trimming left V 0 bases short and J 3 bases short, with 9 bases between. The CDR3 DNA sequence: TGTGCCAGCAGCTTAGCTGGCCGAAGCTACGAGCAGTACTTC. Protein product: CASSLAGRSYEQYF.

Details on this clone: The germline gene is not matched at one end of the junction; a read error may be the cause. CDR3 DNA: TGTGCCAGCAGCTGGGACCGGGACTCTCCCGAGAGGTTC. Translation: CASSWDRDSPERF. The V gene is TRBV5-4, the J gene TRBJ2-4; D may be TRBD2 (6 bases). The CDR3 extends over 13 amino acids. The germline V gene encodes CDR1 SGHNT and CDR2 YYREEE (reference sequence).

This clone was seen more than once but under ten times. The gene calls are TRBV6-6 and TRBJ1-5; 10 bases agree with TRBD1. The CDR3 is made up of 16 amino acids. The germline CDR1 and CDR2 sequences are MNHNY and SVGAGI (reference sequence). V gave up 0 bases and J gave up 4 bases; unmatched junction bases: 3. The CDR3 bases are TGTGCCAGCAGTTACTCGACAGGGGGCCTAAATCAGCCCCAGCATTTT. It is translated as CASSYSTGGLNQPQHF.

The rearrangement joins TRBV11-2 to TRBJ2-7; D gene unclear. V lost 7 bases to trimming and J lost 2 bases, with 15 bases between them. The CDR3 runs 14 residues. Germline V gene sequence: CDR1 SGHAT, CDR2 FQNNGV. The CDR3 spells CASIPTVGTYEQYF. The DNA of the CDR3 is TGTGCCAGCATCCCTACGGTGGGGACCTACGAGCAGTACTTC.

This chain joins TRBV30 and TRBJ1-6, with a weak D call TRBD1 (5 bases). Germline CDR1 reads GTSNPN; CDR2 reads SVGIG (reference sequence). This CDR3 region has 13 residues. The V and J ends lost 7 bases and 3 bases respectively, with 10 bases between them. This chain's CDR3 is CAFGGGYNSPLHF. DNA of the CDR3: TGTGCCTTTGGGGGGGGCTATAATTCACCCCTCCACTTT.